This T cell receptor beta chain was retrieved from a study of radiotherapy plus CTLA-4 blockade in lung cancer. Overall study findings and caveats: Tumor-origin TCR clones grew in blood after radiotherapy plus ipilimumab.

As for this clone: Its specificity is not known.

It was focal radiation plus CTLA-4 blockade with ipilimumab that patients with chemo-refractory metastatic non-small-cell lung cancer received. Germline assignment: CDR1 SGHRS and CDR2 YFSETQ. V was clipped by 4 bases and J by 6 bases, with 7 bases between them. The CDR3 runs 12 residues. Profiled with immunoSEQ multiplex PCR; TCRdb holds only in-frame clones, not every one. The table shows over 85,000 clones, with around 79% occurring only once. This TCR came from a human donor with non-small cell lung cancer who had a partial response to radiotherapy plus ipilimumab. Some clones in this sample may be carry-over from other donors' samples. The material sequenced was peripheral blood, taken from a patient treated with radiotherapy plus ipilimumab. The chain uses TRBV5-1 and TRBJ2-2; D is perhaps TRBD2 (6 bases). The CDR3, as DNA: TGCGCCAGCAGCAGGGAGGCCGGGGAGCTGTTTTTT. Its translation is CASSREAGELFF.